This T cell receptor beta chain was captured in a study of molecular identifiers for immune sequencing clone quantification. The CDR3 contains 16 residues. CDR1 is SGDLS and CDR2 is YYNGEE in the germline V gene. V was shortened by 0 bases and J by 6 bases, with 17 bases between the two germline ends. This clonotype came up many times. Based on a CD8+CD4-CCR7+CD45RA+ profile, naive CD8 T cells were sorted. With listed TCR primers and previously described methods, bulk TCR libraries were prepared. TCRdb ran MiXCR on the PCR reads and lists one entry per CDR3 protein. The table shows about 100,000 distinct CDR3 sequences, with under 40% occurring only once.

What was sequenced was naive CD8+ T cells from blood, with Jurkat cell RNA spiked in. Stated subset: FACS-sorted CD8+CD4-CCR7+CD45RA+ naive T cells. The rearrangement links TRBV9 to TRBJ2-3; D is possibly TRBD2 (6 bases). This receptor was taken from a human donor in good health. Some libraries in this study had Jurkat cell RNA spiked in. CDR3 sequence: CASSVGARETYDTQYF. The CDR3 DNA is TGTGCCAGCAGCGTAGGAGCCCGGGAGACATACGATACGCAGTATTTT.